The entry below gives a single T cell receptor beta chain sequence along with its context. Its target is not known. The data are from a study of shared clonotypes between healthy human individuals. Study results and caveats: Sharing across four donors was highest in naive CD4 (around 5%) and lowest in memory CD8 (about 0.4%).

Naive CD4+ cells were CD45RA-selected; the remaining cells were memory. Replicate PCRs from sorted subsets contained about 200 ng DNA, which is some 30,000 T cell genomes. The assay was immunoSEQ multiplex PCR, and TCRdb's table has in-frame clones only and misses some. The profile covers 2 million to 2.5 million clones, with just over 90% appearing a single time and under 0.45% taken by the ten largest. The germline V gene encodes CDR1 MDHEN and CDR2 SYDVKM. V shed 3 bases and J 6 bases; nucleotides not matched to a gene: 12. The CDR3 runs to 17 residues. This clonotype was obtained from a man between 18 and 29 years old in good health. Some clones in this sample may be carry-over from other donors' samples. Specimen: naive CD4+ T cells from PBMCs. Described subset: CD45RA+ positively selected. The chain has TRBV28 and TRBJ2-1, with 9 bases fitting TRBD1. Here the CDR3 DNA reads TGTGCCAGCAGTTTTCTCTCCCGGGACAGGGTGACCAATGAGCAGTTCTTC. This encodes CASSFLSRDRVTNEQFF. Filled out from reference TRBV28 and TRBJ2-1, the complete variable domain reads DVKVTQSSRYLVKRTGEKVFLECVQDMDHENMFWYRQDPGLGLRLIYFSYDVKMKEKGDIPEGYSVSREKKERFSLILESASTNQTSMYLCASSFLSRDRVTNEQFFGPGTRLTVL.